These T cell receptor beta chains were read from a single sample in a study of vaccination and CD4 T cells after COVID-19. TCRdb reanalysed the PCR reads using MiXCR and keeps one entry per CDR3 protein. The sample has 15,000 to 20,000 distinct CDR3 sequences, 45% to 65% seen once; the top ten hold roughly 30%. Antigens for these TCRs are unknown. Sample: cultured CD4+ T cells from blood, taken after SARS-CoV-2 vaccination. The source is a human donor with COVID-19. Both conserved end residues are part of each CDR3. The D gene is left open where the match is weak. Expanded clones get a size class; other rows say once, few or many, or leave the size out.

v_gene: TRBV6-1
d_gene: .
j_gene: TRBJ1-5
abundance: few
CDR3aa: CASSLGRNQPQHF
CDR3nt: TGTGCCAGCAGTCTCGGGCGCAATCAGCCCCAGCATTTT

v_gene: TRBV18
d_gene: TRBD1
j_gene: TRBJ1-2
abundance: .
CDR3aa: CASSPDRGNYGYTF
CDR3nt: TGTGCCAGCTCACCCGACAGGGGGAACTATGGCTACACCTTC

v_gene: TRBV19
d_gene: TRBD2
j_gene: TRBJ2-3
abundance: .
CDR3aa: CASRVAGAADTQYF
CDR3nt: TGTGCCAGTAGGGTAGCGGGGGCTGCAGATACGCAGTATTTT

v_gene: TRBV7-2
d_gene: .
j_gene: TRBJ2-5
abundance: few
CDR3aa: CASCPGIGVGTQYF
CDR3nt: TGTGCCAGCTGTCCCGGGATAGGGGTCGGGACCCAGTACTTC

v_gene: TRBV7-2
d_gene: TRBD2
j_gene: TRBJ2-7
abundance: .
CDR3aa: CASSPSGGQYEQYF
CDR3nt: TGTGCCAGCAGCCCGAGCGGGGGGCAATACGAGCAGTACTTC

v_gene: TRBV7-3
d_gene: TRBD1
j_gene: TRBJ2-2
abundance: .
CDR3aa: CASSLGTGITGELFF
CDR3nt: TGTGCCAGCAGCTTGGGGACAGGGATCACCGGGGAGCTGTTTTTT

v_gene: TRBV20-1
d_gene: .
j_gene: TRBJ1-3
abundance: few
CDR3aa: CSARYGGAGNTIYF
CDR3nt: TGCAGTGCTAGGTACGGAGGTGCTGGAAACACCATATATTTT

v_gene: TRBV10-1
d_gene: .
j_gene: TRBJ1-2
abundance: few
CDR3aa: CASSESKGDGYTF
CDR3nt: TGCGCCAGCAGTGAGTCGAAAGGGGACGGCTACACCTTC

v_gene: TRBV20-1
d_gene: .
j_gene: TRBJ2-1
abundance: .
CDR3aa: CSAEPGAQSDEQFF
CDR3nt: TGCAGTGCTGAACCGGGGGCCCAGTCGGATGAGCAGTTCTTC

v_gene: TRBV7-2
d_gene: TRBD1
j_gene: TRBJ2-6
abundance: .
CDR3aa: CASSPGRGKSGANVLTF
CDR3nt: TGTGCCAGCAGCCCAGGCAGGGGGAAATCTGGGGCCAACGTCCTGACTTTC

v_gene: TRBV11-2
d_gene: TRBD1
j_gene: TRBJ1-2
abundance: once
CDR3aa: CASSPPSGDRGRRGYTF
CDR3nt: TGTGCCAGCAGCCCGCCGTCCGGGGACAGGGGGCGAAGGGGCTACACCTTC

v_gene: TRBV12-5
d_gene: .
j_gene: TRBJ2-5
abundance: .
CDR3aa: CASGFWPSETQYF
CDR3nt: TGTGCTAGTGGTTTTTGGCCCTCAGAGACCCAGTACTTC

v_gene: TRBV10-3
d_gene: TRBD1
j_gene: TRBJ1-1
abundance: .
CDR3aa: CAIRKDRALDSVFF
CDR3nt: TGTGCCATCAGGAAGGACAGGGCACTCGACTCGGTTTTCTTT

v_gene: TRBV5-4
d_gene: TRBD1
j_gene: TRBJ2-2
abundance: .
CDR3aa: CASSWGQGVVGELFF
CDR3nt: TGTGCCAGCAGCTGGGGACAGGGGGTAGTTGGGGAGCTGTTTTTT

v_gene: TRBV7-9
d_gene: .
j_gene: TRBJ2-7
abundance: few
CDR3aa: CASSPGSATYEQYF
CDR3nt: TGTGCCAGCAGCCCCGGCAGCGCTACCTACGAGCAGTACTTC

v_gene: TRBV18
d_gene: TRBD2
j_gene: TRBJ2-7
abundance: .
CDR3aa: CASSPLAGGSYEQYF
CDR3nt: TGTGCCAGCTCACCTCTAGCGGGGGGAAGTTACGAGCAGTACTTC

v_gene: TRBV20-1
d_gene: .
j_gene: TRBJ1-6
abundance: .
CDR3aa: CSASPGTANSPLHF
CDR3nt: TGCAGTGCTAGTCCCGGGACTGCAAATTCACCCCTCCACTTT

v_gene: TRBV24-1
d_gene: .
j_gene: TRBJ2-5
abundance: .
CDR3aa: CATSSGDGGIQETQYF
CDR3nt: TGTGCCACCAGTTCGGGCGACGGGGGAATCCAAGAGACCCAGTACTTC

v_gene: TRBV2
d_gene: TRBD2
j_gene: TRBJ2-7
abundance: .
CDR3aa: CASSIAIAGGNEQCF
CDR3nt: TGTGCCAGCAGCATAGCCATAGCGGGGGGGAACGAGCAGTGCTTC

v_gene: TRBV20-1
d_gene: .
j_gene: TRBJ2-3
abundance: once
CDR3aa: CSAPTGGNTDTQYF
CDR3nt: TGCAGTGCTCCCACTGGGGGAAACACAGATACGCAGTATTTT

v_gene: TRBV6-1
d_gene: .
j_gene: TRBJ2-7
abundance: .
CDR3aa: CASSQATSYEQYF
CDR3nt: TGTGCCAGCAGCCAGGCTACGTCCTACGAGCAGTACTTC

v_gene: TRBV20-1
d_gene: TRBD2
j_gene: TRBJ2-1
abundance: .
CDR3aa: CSARSLSGGALEQFF
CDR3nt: TGCAGTGCTAGATCACTTAGCGGGGGGGCGCTTGAGCAGTTCTTC

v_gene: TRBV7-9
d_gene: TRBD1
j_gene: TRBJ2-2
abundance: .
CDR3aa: CASRRTGGAGNTGELFF
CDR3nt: TGTGCCAGCAGAAGGACAGGGGGCGCGGGGAACACCGGGGAGCTGTTTTTT